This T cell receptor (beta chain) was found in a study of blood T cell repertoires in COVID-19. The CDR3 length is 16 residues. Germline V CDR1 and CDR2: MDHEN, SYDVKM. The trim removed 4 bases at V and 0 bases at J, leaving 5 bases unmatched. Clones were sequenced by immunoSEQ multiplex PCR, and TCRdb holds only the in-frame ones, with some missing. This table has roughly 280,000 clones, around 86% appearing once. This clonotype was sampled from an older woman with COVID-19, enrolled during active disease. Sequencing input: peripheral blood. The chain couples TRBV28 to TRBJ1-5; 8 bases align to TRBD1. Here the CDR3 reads CASSSSGQASNQPQHF. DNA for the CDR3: TGTGCCAGCAGTTCCTCGGGACAGGCTAGCAATCAGCCCCAGCATTTT.